Listed below are T cell receptor beta chains from one sample, sequenced in a study of blood T cell repertoires in COVID-19. Method: immunoSEQ multiplex PCR; TCRdb's copy keeps in-frame clones and lacks some. The repertoire holds roughly 250,000 clones, with roughly 90% as singletons. Input material: peripheral blood. Every receptor here comes from a woman in her 40s who had recovered from COVID-19. CDR3s include the opening cysteine and the closing phenylalanine or tryptophan. A D gene is named only where the DNA matches it firmly. Size is omitted from some rows. Given values are once, few, many or a class for expanded clones.

V gene,D gene,clone size,J gene,CDR3 DNA,CDR3 protein
TRBV7-9,-,-,TRBJ1-4,TGTGCCAGCAGCTTCGACAGGACAACAACTAATGAAAAACTGTTTTTT,CASSFDRTTTNEKLFF
TRBV7-9,-,-,TRBJ2-2,TGTGCCAGCAGCTTAGGATACTGGGGAATTGAGGAGGCCGGGGAGCTGTTTTTT,CASSLGYWGIEEAGELFF
TRBV5-4,-,once,TRBJ1-3,TGTGCCAGCAGCTTCGGGGGGCCTACCTCTGGAAACACCATATATTTT,CASSFGGPTSGNTIYF
TRBV7-3,TRBD1,once,TRBJ1-1,TGTGCCAGCAGCTCCCACAGGGGGCCCATGAACACTGAAGCTTTCTTT,CASSSHRGPMNTEAFF
TRBV5-6,-,-,TRBJ2-7,TGTGCCAGCAGCTTGGGCAGGGGCAACGAGCAGTACTTC,CASSLGRGNEQYF
TRBV12-3/TRBV12-4,-,-,TRBJ2-5,TGTGCCAGTCAGGGCCCCCAAGAGACCCAGTACTTC,CASQGPQETQYF
TRBV28,TRBD1,-,TRBJ1-2,TGTGCCAGCAGTTTAAGTGGGCAGGGGGCAAGCAACTATGGCTACACCTTC,CASSLSGQGASNYGYTF
TRBV6-1,-,-,TRBJ1-2,TGTGCCAGCAGTGAATTCTACCCCATTTATGGCTACACCTTC,CASSEFYPIYGYTF
TRBV18,TRBD2,-,TRBJ2-7,TGTGCCAGCTCACCAGCGGCGGGAGACTACGAGCAGTACTTC,CASSPAAGDYEQYF
TRBV5-4,TRBD1,once,TRBJ1-2,TGTGCCAGCAGCCCTAGGGGACAGGGAGGTGGCTACACCTTC,CASSPRGQGGGYTF
TRBV9,TRBD1,-,TRBJ2-7,TGTGCCAGCAGCCCTCAGACAGGGGGCGGCGAGCAGTACTTC,CASSPQTGGGEQYF
TRBV3-1/TRBV3-2,-,-,TRBJ2-5,TGTGCCAGCAGCCTACGAGAAGAGACCCAGTACTTC,CASSLREETQYF
TRBV27,-,-,TRBJ1-5,TGTGCCAGCAGTTTACGGGGATTCAATCAGCCCCAGCATTTT,CASSLRGFNQPQHF
TRBV5-5,-,once,TRBJ1-2,TGTGCCAGCAGCACAGGGACCCTTACTAACTATGGCTACACCTTC,CASSTGTLTNYGYTF
TRBV5-1,-,-,TRBJ2-1,TGCGCCAGCAGCTTGGCGACAAGCTCCTACAATGAGCAGTTCTTC,CASSLATSSYNEQFF
TRBV14,TRBD1,-,TRBJ1-6,TGTGCCAGCCGGAGGACAGGGGGCCTTAATTCACCCCTCCACTTT,CASRRTGGLNSPLHF
TRBV19,TRBD2,-,TRBJ2-1,TGTGCCAGTAGTATAGCGGGACTAGCGGGAGGCTCGCACAATGAGCAGTTCTTC,CASSIAGLAGGSHNEQFF
TRBV14,-,-,TRBJ2-5,TGTGCCAGCAATCGGGGCGGGATCGCCAGAGAGACCCAGTACTTC,CASNRGGIARETQYF
TRBV28,TRBD1,-,TRBJ1-2,TGTGCCAGCACGGTGGACAGGGTGGATGGCTACACCTTC,CASTVDRVDGYTF
TRBV12-5,-,-,TRBJ1-2,TGTGCTAGTGGTACCGGGACTCCGGGACGAGCTACTGGTGGCTACACCTTC,CASGTGTPGRATGGYTF
TRBV9,TRBD1,-,TRBJ1-3,TGTGCCAGCAGCGGGACAGGGGCTGGAAACACCATATATTTT,CASSGTGAGNTIYF
TRBV28,-,-,TRBJ2-5,TGTGCCAGCAGTTTACCGGACGGTGGCCGGGGGACCCAGTACTTC,CASSLPDGGRGTQYF
TRBV6-5,TRBD1,-,TRBJ1-2,TGTGCCAGCAGGAGGACAGGGGATAGCACCTATGGCTACACCTTC,CASRRTGDSTYGYTF
TRBV2,TRBD1,few,TRBJ2-7,TGTGCCAGCAGTGGACAGGGGGCAGACGAGCAGTACTTC,CASSGQGADEQYF
TRBV4-1,-,-,TRBJ2-5,TGCGCCAGCAGCCAAGCAGACAGGACACAAGAGACCCAGTACTTC,CASSQADRTQETQYF
TRBV5-1,TRBD1,once,TRBJ2-2,TGCGCCAGCAGCTTGCGACAGGGGGCGGGGTTGTCTATCACCGGGGAGCTGTTTTTT,CASSLRQGAGLSITGELFF
TRBV19,-,once,TRBJ2-7,TGTGCGAGTACGGTCATGGTGGGAAGGGGCTACGAGCAGTACTTC,CASTVMVGRGYEQYF
TRBV19,TRBD1,-,TRBJ2-7,TGTGCCAGTAGTGCCCGGGACAGGGGAATCAATGACGAGCAGTACTTC,CASSARDRGINDEQYF
TRBV19,-,-,TRBJ2-7,TGTGCCAGTAGCGCTCAGAGGCACGAGCAGTACTTC,CASSAQRHEQYF
TRBV18,-,once,TRBJ1-2,TGTGCCAGCTCGCCCCGGGACTCTAGAAGCTACACCTTC,CASSPRDSRSYTF
TRBV5-1,TRBD1,-,TRBJ1-6,TGCGCCAGCAGCCCGCAGGGGGCAAATTCACCCCTCCACTTT,CASSPQGANSPLHF
TRBV5-1,-,few,TRBJ2-7,TGCGCCAGCAGCTTGGCCTCACTCTCCTACGAGCAGTACTTC,CASSLASLSYEQYF
TRBV27,TRBD1,-,TRBJ2-3,TGTGCCAGCAGTCCCCTGACAGGGGCCACAGATACGCAGTATTTT,CASSPLTGATDTQYF
TRBV28,-,-,TRBJ1-4,TGTGCCAGCAGTCCCCAGGGTGGAAAACTGTTTTTT,CASSPQGGKLFF
TRBV6-5,TRBD1,-,TRBJ1-2,TGTGCCAGCACCAGGGACAGGGCGAATGGCTACACCTTC,CASTRDRANGYTF
TRBV6-6,TRBD1,-,TRBJ2-5,TGTGCCAGCAGTTATTCAGGGGGCCGGGAGACCCAGTACTTC,CASSYSGGRETQYF
TRBV15,-,few,TRBJ2-7,TGTGCCACCAGCAGGGACATTGGGGCCTACGAGCAGTACTTC,CATSRDIGAYEQYF
TRBV18,-,-,TRBJ2-7,TGTGCCAGCTCCCGCGGGACGCCGGACTACGAGCAGTACTTC,CASSRGTPDYEQYF
TRBV30,-,once,TRBJ2-5,TGTGCCTGGAGTCGGGTGCGACAGAAAGAGACCCAGTACTTC,CAWSRVRQKETQYF
TRBV11-2,-,once,TRBJ1-2,TGTGCCAGCAGCCCAATATCAGGGCCGCCTAACTATGGCTACACCTTC,CASSPISGPPNYGYTF
TRBV6-6,TRBD1,-,TRBJ2-7,TGTGCCAGTATAAAGGGGACAGGGTCGGCGGGCGAGCAGTACTTC,CASIKGTGSAGEQYF
TRBV5-1,TRBD1,-,TRBJ2-7,TGCGCCAGCAGTCACAGGGGGCCTCGGGCTGACGAGCAGTACTTC,CASSHRGPRADEQYF
TRBV5-5,-,-,TRBJ2-7,TGTGCCAGCAGCTTGGTAGGACAACACGAGCAGTACTTC,CASSLVGQHEQYF
TRBV24-1,-,-,TRBJ2-1,TGTGCCACCAGTGACTACGGGGACTTTAGAAATGAGCAGTTCTTC,CATSDYGDFRNEQFF
TRBV7-2,TRBD1,-,TRBJ2-1,TGTGCCAGCAGCTTACAGGGGGCGGGCTTATGGAATGAGCAGTTCTTC,CASSLQGAGLWNEQFF
TRBV11-2,-,-,TRBJ1-2,TGTGCCAGCAGCCGCGGGGGGGGCTATGGCTACACCTTC,CASSRGGGYGYTF
TRBV28,TRBD1,few,TRBJ1-4,TGTGCCAGCAGTTTAGTCACAGGGGGCGGTGAAAAACTGTTTTTT,CASSLVTGGGEKLFF
TRBV5-4,TRBD1,-,TRBJ1-2,TGTGCCAGCAGCTTGTGGGGACAGGGAGATGGCTACACCTTC,CASSLWGQGDGYTF
TRBV6-5,-,-,TRBJ1-6,TGTGCCAGCAGTTATGGGGACTCAGGTAGTTCACCCCTCCACTTT,CASSYGDSGSSPLHF
TRBV6-4,-,-,TRBJ2-2,TGTGCCAGCAGTGAGGGGCTTGCCGGGGAGCTGTTTTTT,CASSEGLAGELFF